Below, one T cell receptor (beta chain) is given with its context. Sequenced by immunoSEQ multiplex PCR; TCRdb stores in-frame clones only, minus some. The repertoire holds 6,000 to 8,000 clones, approximately 80% seen once, with 2.5% to 3% in the top ten. The data are from a study of immune evolution from preneoplasia to lung adenocarcinoma. Trimming removed 1 base at V and 10 bases at J, with 21 bases between. The CDR3 spans 16 residues. Germline assignment: CDR1 SGHRS and CDR2 YFSETQ. Source material: FFPE invasive lung adenocarcinoma tissue. The chain carries TRBV5-1 and TRBJ2-1; possible D gene TRBD1, 6 bases. The TCR sequence derives from a person aged 35 to 50 with lung adenocarcinoma. CDR3 residues: CASSLFGGTTGNEQFF. Written as DNA, the CDR3 is TGCGCCAGCAGCTTGTTTGGGGGCACTACGGGCAACGAGCAGTTCTTC.